The clone carrying this T cell receptor beta chain was observed a few times. TCRdb re-called the 5' RACE reads with MiXCR, one entry per CDR3 protein. The sample lists thousands of distinct CDR3 sequences, 45% to 65% occurring once. Trimming cost V 0 bases and J 4 bases; bases outside gene matches: 9. Per germline, CDR1 WSHSY and CDR2 SAAADI. This CDR3 region has 17 residues. Naive CD4+ cells had CD25+ Tregs removed. The TCR comes from a female donor with breast cancer. J is TRBJ1-5 and V is TRBV10-2; 7 positions match TRBD1. Sequencing used naive CD4+ T cells sorted from a lymph node. This sample's subset: naive CD4+ T cells, CD4+CD45RA+CD25-. The CDR3 region is CASSESLARTGNQPQHF. The CDR3 DNA sequence: TGCGCCAGCAGTGAGTCTCTGGCCAGGACAGGAAATCAGCCCCAGCATTTT.